Listed here are 20 T cell receptor beta chains from one sample, sequenced in a study of shared clonotypes between healthy human individuals. The naive CD8 fraction comprised CD45RO-negative cells positively selected for CCR7 and excluded terminally differentiated effector memory CD45RA+ cells. Libraries were prepared by immunoSEQ multiplex PCR; TCRdb keeps only in-frame clonotypes and omits some of them. The data hold around 1,900,000 clones, with roughly 95% observed a single time. Sequenced sample: naive CD8+ T cells from PBMCs. Receptors originate from a man aged 18 to 29 in good health. Some clones in this sample may be carry-over from other donors' samples.

The V and J genes are TRBV7-6 and TRBJ1-1; D gene unclear. V was trimmed by 5 bases and J by 7 bases, leaving 14 bases between them. The CDR3 extends over 13 amino acids. The germline V gene has CDR1 SGHVS and CDR2 FNYEAQ. CDR3 DNA sequence: TGTGCCAGCAGCCAGGACTGGACCCGTGAAGCTTTCTTT. Amino acids: CASSQDWTREAFF.

This rearrangement joins TRBV11-3 to TRBJ1-2; TRBD1 matches at 7 bases. V was clipped by 1 base and J by 2 bases; unmatched bases: 1. Germline V CDR1 and CDR2: SGHNT, YENEEA. The CDR3 loop spans 14 amino acids. The CDR3 nucleotides read TGTGCCAGCAGCTTAGGGGACAGCAACTATGGCTACACCTTC. This encodes CASSLGDSNYGYTF.

The gene calls are TRBV4-2 and TRBJ2-1; D perhaps matches TRBD2 (5 bases). CDR3 length: 16 residues. Germline CDR1 LGHNA, CDR2 YNFKEQ. The V end was cut by 3 bases, the J end by 8 bases, with 20 bases between. The CDR3 is CASSHLGSGDWDEQFF. CDR3 coding DNA: TGTGCCAGCAGCCACCTGGGGAGCGGAGACTGGGATGAGCAGTTCTTC.

The chain carries TRBV5-1 and TRBJ1-2; TRBD1 matches 9 bases. This CDR3 region has 19 residues. The J segment lost 8 bases and the V segment lost 5 bases, leaving 25 bases of the junction unmatched. CDR1 SGHRS and CDR2 YFSETQ come from the germline V gene. The CDR3 protein is CASRQPRVGPGQGRQGYTF. CDR3 nucleotide sequence: TGCGCCAGCAGACAACCCAGGGTGGGACCGGGACAGGGTCGTCAGGGCTACACCTTC.

The V call is TRBV7-2, the J call TRBJ2-7; 14 bases fit TRBD2. Germline CDR1 reads SGHTA; CDR2 reads FQGNSA. The CDR3 length is 18 residues. The trim removed 5 bases at V and 0 bases at J, leaving 9 bases unmatched. The CDR3 region has the DNA TGTGCCAGCAGCCGAGACCTAGGACTAGCGGGGGGCTCCTACGAGCAGTACTTC. Its translation: CASSRDLGLAGGSYEQYF.

The J gene is TRBJ2-7, the V gene TRBV27; D is unresolved. V shed 5 bases and J shed 3 bases, with 14 bases lying between them. The CDR3 consists of 14 residues. Germline loops: CDR1 MNHEY, CDR2 SMNVEV (reference sequence). The CDR3 DNA sequence: TGTGCCAGCAGTGCCCGGACGGACGGCTACGAGCAGTACTTC. Its protein is CASSARTDGYEQYF.

The J gene is TRBJ2-2, the V gene TRBV28; unclear D gene. Trimming shortened V by 3 bases and J by 9 bases, and 5 bases separated the two germline ends. Germline lookup yields CDR1 MDHEN and CDR2 SYDVKM. The CDR3 covers 11 residues. The DNA for the CDR3 is TGTGCCAGCAGTTTGGGGTGGGAGCTGTTTTTT. Its protein is CASSLGWELFF.

The chain joins TRBV7-2 to TRBJ2-7; D is possibly TRBD1 (6 bases). From germline, CDR1 is SGHTA and CDR2 FQGNSA. This CDR3 has 12 amino acids. Trimming removed 5 bases from V and 7 bases from J, with 12 bases in between. CDR3 sequence reads: CASSLRQAEQYF. In DNA form, the CDR3 reads TGTGCCAGCAGCCTCCGACAGGCAGAGCAGTACTTC.

The rearrangement joins TRBV7-8 to TRBJ2-1, with D perhaps matching TRBD2 (5 bases). Trimming removed 6 bases at V and 0 bases at J, with 12 bases between. This CDR3 spans 15 amino acids. Germline values: CDR1 SGHVS, CDR2 FQNEAQ. CDR3 loop: CASRPSSSSYNEQFF. In nucleotides, the CDR3 is TGTGCCAGCAGGCCTAGCTCAAGCTCCTACAATGAGCAGTTCTTC.

This chain connects TRBV2 to TRBJ2-1, with TRBD1 matching 7 bases. Unmatched junction bases numbered 9, after V lost 6 bases and J lost 4 bases. Germline assignment: CDR1 SNHLY and CDR2 FYNNEI. CDR3 length: 15 residues. The CDR3 reads CASRGGQWEYNEQFF. For the CDR3, the DNA is TGTGCCAGCAGAGGGGGACAGTGGGAATACAATGAGCAGTTCTTC. Variable domain in full (rest from reference TRBV2 and TRBJ2-1): EPEVTQTPSHQVTQMGQEVILRCVPISNHLYFYWYRQILGQKVEFLVSFYNNEISEKSEIFDDQFSVERPDGSNFTLKIRSTKLEDSAMYFCASRGGQWEYNEQFFGPGTRLTVL.

J is TRBJ2-1 and V is TRBV7-9; D possibly corresponds to TRBD1 (6 bases). With 0 bases removed from V and 5 bases from J, the gap between germline ends came to 17 bases. The CDR3 runs to 17 residues. The germline V gene has CDR1 SEHNR and CDR2 FQNEAQ (reference sequence). The CDR3 region is CASSLAGRTAKNNEQFF. The CDR3 DNA is TGTGCCAGCAGCTTAGCAGGCCGGACAGCGAAAAACAATGAGCAGTTCTTC.

As concerns this clone: Other DNA variants within this sample encode the same CDR3. J is TRBJ2-1 and V is TRBV11-3; the D is unclear. Germline lookup yields CDR1 SGHNT and CDR2 YENEEA. This CDR3 has 13 residues. V lost 1 base, J lost 4 bases, and 5 bases lay in between. CDR3 region: CASSLGRYNEQFF. The CDR3 DNA reads as TGTGCCAGCAGCTTAGGGCGTTACAATGAGCAGTTCTTC.

The chain combines TRBV27 with TRBJ2-7, with 8 nucleotides matching TRBD1. This CDR3 spans 15 amino acids. The germline V gene encodes CDR1 MNHEY and CDR2 SMNVEV (reference sequence). V gave up 4 bases and J gave up 2 bases; unmatched junction bases: 7. CDR3: CASSSRTGFTYEQYF. DNA of the CDR3: TGTGCCAGCAGTTCTAGGACAGGGTTCACCTACGAGCAGTACTTC.

V is TRBV7-9 and J is TRBJ2-2, with TRBD2 matching over 12 bases. The CDR3 contains 17 residues. Germline assignment: CDR1 SEHNR and CDR2 FQNEAQ (reference sequence). Trimming cost V 5 bases and J 7 bases; bases outside gene matches: 11. The chain's CDR3 is CASSRFLAGGTDGELFF. Here the CDR3 DNA reads TGTGCCAGCAGCCGATTCCTAGCGGGAGGGACAGACGGGGAGCTGTTTTTT.

The gene calls are TRBV30 and TRBJ1-3; TRBD1 matches at 8 bases. Per the germline V gene, CDR1 is GTSNPN and CDR2 is SVGIG (reference sequence). The trim removed 4 bases at V and 4 bases at J, leaving 15 bases unmatched. CDR3 length: 17 amino acids. The CDR3 here is CAWTYGQGNWRGNTIYF. In DNA, the CDR3 is TGTGCCTGGACGTATGGACAGGGCAATTGGAGAGGAAACACCATATATTTT.

The J gene is TRBJ1-1, the V gene TRBV4-1; D is unclear. The CDR3 contains 16 residues. In germline, CDR1 is MGHRA, CDR2 YSYEKL. V was pared by 1 base and J by 8 bases, with 20 bases between. For the CDR3, the DNA is TGCGCCAGCAGCCAAGGATTGATGCAGGTCCCCATCGAAGCTTTCTTT. Translation gives CASSQGLMQVPIEAFF.

The chain combines TRBV9 with TRBJ2-2; D perhaps matches TRBD1 (6 bases). V shed 5 bases and J shed 2 bases, with 13 bases lying between them. The CDR3 consists of 15 residues. In germline, CDR1 is SGDLS, CDR2 YYNGEE. CDR3 sequence (DNA): TGTGCCAGCAGAAGGGGGAAGGGAAACACCGGGGAGCTGTTTTTT. It codes for CASRRGKGNTGELFF.

On this clone itself: This sample also contains other DNA sequences that code for the same CDR3. V is TRBV7-9 and J is TRBJ2-5; D uncertain. V gave up 1 base and J gave up 2 bases, with 5 bases separating them. Germline-derived CDR1 and CDR2 are SEHNR and FQNEAQ (reference sequence). The CDR3 loop spans 13 amino acids. CDR3 loop: CASSLGLQETQYF. CDR3 nucleotides: TGTGCCAGCAGCTTAGGACTGCAAGAGACCCAGTACTTC.

The chain recombines TRBV2 with TRBJ2-1; 10 nucleotides agree with TRBD2. The CDR3 has 19 residues. J gave up 4 bases and V 0 bases, and 12 bases lay outside the gene matches. The germline CDR1 and CDR2 sequences are SNHLY and FYNNEI. CDR3 sequence reads: CASSEAVLGTSDSYNEQFF. CDR3 sequence (DNA): TGTGCCAGCAGTGAAGCGGTTTTGGGGACTAGCGATTCTTACAATGAGCAGTTCTTC.

J is TRBJ2-1 and V is TRBV20-1, with unresolved D. Germline V lookup: CDR1 DFQATT, CDR2 SNEGSKA (reference sequence). V was shortened by 5 bases and J by 7 bases, with 6 bases between the two germline ends. The CDR3 covers 10 residues. The CDR3 here is CSAAINEQFF. CDR3 coding DNA: TGCAGTGCTGCAATAAATGAGCAGTTCTTC.